The 20 T cell receptor beta chains presented below share a single source sample, sequenced in a study of cytomegalovirus exposure and HLA in healthy donors. Researchers ran the PCR with 60 Vbeta and 13 Jbeta primers. Clones were read by immunoSEQ multiplex PCR, and TCRdb kept only the in-frame ones, dropping some. The sample comprises approximately 150,000 clones, 61% of which are singletons, and approximately 1.8% rests with the top ten. Material: PBMCs. Every receptor here comes from a male donor in good health and CMV-seronegative.

This chain links TRBV2 with TRBJ1-5; D not resolved. V gave up 2 bases and J gave up 1 base, with 6 bases separating them. Germline V gene lookup returns CDR1 SNHLY and CDR2 FYNNEI. This CDR3 contains 14 residues. DNA for the CDR3: TGTGCCAGCAGTGAACAACTAAGCAATCAGCCCCAGCATTTT. Protein product: CASSEQLSNQPQHF.

J is TRBJ1-3 and V is TRBV6-5, with 10 bases matching TRBD1. This CDR3 has 16 residues. CDR1 and CDR2 (germline): MNHEY, SVGAGI. After removal of 4 bases from V and 4 bases from J, the junction contained 7 bases not matched to a gene. DNA of the CDR3: TGTGCCAGCAGTTCCCAACCGGGACAGGGGGGAAACACCATATATTTT. As protein: CASSSQPGQGGNTIYF.

The chain combines TRBV7-2 with TRBJ1-6; unclear D gene. Trimming removed 1 base from V and 8 bases from J, with 12 bases in between. The germline gives CDR1 SGHTA, CDR2 FQGNSA. The CDR3 extends over 15 amino acids. This CDR3 reads CASSLGQANYSPLHF. The CDR3 bases are TGTGCCAGCAGCTTAGGGCAGGCAAATTATTCACCCCTCCACTTT.

The V and J genes are TRBV18 and TRBJ2-5; 9 bases line up with TRBD2. Germline V gene sequence: CDR1 KGHSH, CDR2 LQKENI. J gave up 5 bases and V 0 bases, and 10 bases lay outside the gene matches. This CDR3 has 17 residues. For the CDR3, the DNA is TGTGCCAGCTCACCACCGGACTTGGCGGGGGGGGAGGAGACCCAGTACTTC. As protein: CASSPPDLAGGEETQYF.

The chain is built from TRBV9 and TRBJ2-3, with TRBD2 as a possible D gene (6 bases). This CDR3 has 11 residues. CDR1 is SGDLS and CDR2 is YYNGEE in the germline V gene. The ends were cut back, 3 bases at V and 8 bases at J, with 7 bases in the middle. The CDR3 DNA reads as TGTGCCAGCAGCGAAGCGGGTACGCAGTATTTT. It encodes CASSEAGTQYF. Looking up the rest from reference TRBV9 and TRBJ2-3 gives the full variable domain: DSGVTQTPKHLITATGQRVTLRCSPRSGDLSVYWYQQSLDQGLQFLIQYYNGEERAKGNILERFSAQQFPDLHSELNLSSLELGDSALYFCASSEAGTQYFGPGTRLTVL.

This clone was seen only a few times. This chain joins TRBV12-5 and TRBJ1-2; unclear D gene. The CDR3 is 13 residues long. V was clipped by 4 bases and J by 4 bases, with 10 bases between them. Germline V gene data show CDR1 as LGHNT and CDR2 as FRNRAP. DNA of the CDR3: TGTGCTAGTGGTTCGCTGGAGATCTATGGCTACACCTTC. Translated, it gives CASGSLEIYGYTF.

The CDR3 sequence is CACQTVMNTEAFF. The CDR3 DNA sequence: TGTGCCTGCCAAACAGTGATGAACACTGAAGCTTTCTTT. This sequence joins TRBV30 and TRBJ1-1; D unclear. The CDR3 has 13 residues. Trimming left V 6 bases short and J 0 bases short, with 11 bases between. The V gene's germline CDR1 is GTSNPN and CDR2 SVGIG (reference sequence).

This clone has only a few counts. The genes are TRBV10-3 and TRBJ2-7; possibly TRBD2 for D (6 bases). CDR3 length: 16 residues. V was clipped by 6 bases and J by 4 bases, with 22 bases between them. Looked up from germline, CDR1 is ENHRY and CDR2 is SYGVKD. The CDR3 reads CAIRPRPGTGGYEQYF. CDR3 nucleotide sequence: TGTGCCATCAGGCCCCGCCCCGGGACTGGAGGATACGAGCAGTACTTC.

The chain recombines TRBV19 with TRBJ1-4; D not certain. The V end lost 5 bases, the J end lost 0 bases, and 7 bases lay between the germline ends. Germline assignment: CDR1 LNHDA and CDR2 SQIVND (reference sequence). The CDR3 is made up of 14 amino acids. The CDR3 bases are TGTGCCAGTAGTGGGCAGTCAACTAATGAAAAACTGTTTTTT. Its translation: CASSGQSTNEKLFF.

In this sample, this clone turned up a few times. J is TRBJ1-6 and V is TRBV5-1; TRBD1 matches at 9 bases. CDR3 length: 15 amino acids. V lost 4 bases, J lost 8 bases, and 7 bases stayed unmatched. Germline assignment: CDR1 SGHRS and CDR2 YFSETQ. The CDR3 DNA reads as TGCGCCAGCAGCCTACTACAGGGGGCTGATTCACCCCTCCACTTT. Translation gives CASSLLQGADSPLHF.

This clone occurred once. This chain joins TRBV5-1 and TRBJ2-6; D is possibly TRBD2 (5 bases). This CDR3 has 19 amino acids. The germline V gene encodes CDR1 SGHRS and CDR2 YFSETQ. Trimming shortened V by 0 bases and J by 1 base, and 17 bases separated the two germline ends. This CDR3 reads CASSLDAREVQSGANVLTF. CDR3 nucleotides: TGCGCCAGCAGCTTGGACGCGAGGGAAGTACAGTCTGGGGCCAACGTCCTGACTTTC.

There are a few counts of this clone. The V call is TRBV19, the J call TRBJ1-3; the D is unclear. Trimming removed 2 bases from V and 6 bases from J, with 14 bases in between. CDR3 length: 15 amino acids. Germline CDR1 is LNHDA and CDR2 is SQIVND (reference sequence). The CDR3 DNA reads as TGTGCCAGTAGTATATACGCGGAGACCGCAAACACCATATATTTT. It specifies CASSIYAETANTIYF.

This clone turned up a few times. The CDR3 is CASSLGDRAHNEQFF. CDR3 nucleotides: TGTGCCAGCAGCTTAGGGGACAGGGCCCACAATGAGCAGTTCTTC. The rearrangement links TRBV7-8 to TRBJ2-1; the match to TRBD1 covers 9 bases. Germline CDR1 is SGHVS and CDR2 is FQNEAQ. The junction had 3 bases not matched to a gene; V was cut back by 1 base and J by 5 bases. The CDR3 spans 15 residues.

This chain connects TRBV19 to TRBJ2-5; 8 bases are shared with TRBD1. The DNA end favors TRBJ2-7, so the J call may be wrong. This CDR3 is built from 16 residues. Per germline, CDR1 LNHDA and CDR2 SQIVND (reference sequence). The CDR3 region has the DNA TGTGCCAGTATCATCTTCAGGGGGCTCCCCTCCTACGAGCAGTACTTC. Protein: CASIIFRGLPSYEQYF.

The rearrangement links TRBV11-2 to TRBJ1-3, with a possible D match to TRBD1 (5 bases). Trimming shortened V by 5 bases and J by 2 bases, and 13 bases separated the two germline ends. Germline V lookup: CDR1 SGHAT, CDR2 FQNNGV. The CDR3 is made up of 15 amino acids. CDR3 nucleotides: TGTGCCAGCAGCCCGGGGGAGACAGCTGGAAACACCATATATTTT. Amino acid sequence: CASSPGETAGNTIYF.

Only a few counts were recorded for this clone. This chain joins TRBV6-5 and TRBJ1-1, with 9 positions matching TRBD1. J gave up 3 bases and V 7 bases, and 6 bases lay outside the gene matches. The CDR3 loop spans 14 amino acids. From germline, CDR1 is MNHEY and CDR2 SVGAGI. The CDR3 DNA is TGTGCCAGCAACCCTACAGGGGGCGACACTGAAGCTTTCTTT. Encoded protein: CASNPTGGDTEAFF.

This clone was detected only once. V and J are TRBV7-9 and TRBJ1-6; tentatively, D is TRBD1 (5 bases). Looked up from germline, CDR1 is SEHNR and CDR2 is FQNEAQ (reference sequence). Trimming shortened V by 3 bases and J by 0 bases, and 9 bases separated the two germline ends. The CDR3 is 16 residues long. The CDR3 loop reads CASSLTASSYNSPLHF. In DNA form, the CDR3 reads TGTGCCAGCAGCTTGACAGCCAGCTCCTATAATTCACCCCTCCACTTT.

V is TRBV7-6 and J is TRBJ1-1; 10 bases fit TRBD1. V gave up 4 bases and J gave up 3 bases; unmatched junction bases: 8. The CDR3 consists of 16 residues. CDR1 is SGHVS and CDR2 is FNYEAQ in the germline V gene. The chain's CDR3 is CASSSRAGTGDTEAFF. The CDR3 nucleotides are TGTGCCAGCAGCTCGAGGGCCGGGACAGGGGACACTGAAGCTTTCTTT.

The chain carries TRBV5-6 and TRBJ1-2; maybe TRBD1 (6 bases). V lost 2 bases and J lost 6, with 20 bases in between. Looked up from germline, CDR1 is SGHDT and CDR2 is YYEEEE. The CDR3 is made up of 16 amino acids. The CDR3 here is CASSFVERRGRNGYTF. Written as DNA, the CDR3 is TGTGCCAGCAGCTTCGTTGAAAGGCGGGGGCGTAATGGCTACACCTTC.

The chain employs TRBV6-4 and TRBJ2-1, with D tentatively TRBD1 (6 bases). This CDR3 region has 14 residues. V lost 2 bases, J lost 6 bases, and 11 bases lay in between. CDR1 MRHNA and CDR2 SNTAGT come from the germline V gene. The DNA for the CDR3 is TGTGCCAGCAGTGACACAGACAGGTCCAATGAGCAGTTCTTC. Its protein product is CASSDTDRSNEQFF.